This T cell receptor (beta chain) was identified during a study of cytomegalovirus exposure and HLA in healthy donors. Notes on the study in general: Available immune exposure information covered CMV serostatus only. Sequencing likely produced, as an artifact, a cluster of highly shared sequence variants.

In regard to this clone: Its antigen remains unidentified.

Researchers ran the PCR with 60 Vbeta and 13 Jbeta primers. Clones were read by immunoSEQ multiplex PCR, and TCRdb kept only the in-frame ones, dropping some. The sample has 130,000 or so clones. There are 16 residues in the CDR3. Germline trimming cut 0 bases from V and 8 bases from J; bases unmatched to any gene: 9. CDR1 is SGHRS and CDR2 is YFSETQ in the germline V gene. The genes are TRBV5-1 and TRBJ1-4; TRBD1 agrees at 8 bases. The TCR comes from a woman aged 40 to 50 in good health and CMV-seronegative. Sequencing was performed on PBMCs. CDR3 in amino acids: CASSLEIQGAGEKLFF. In DNA form, the CDR3 reads TGCGCCAGCAGCTTGGAGATTCAGGGGGCAGGGGAAAAACTGTTTTTT.